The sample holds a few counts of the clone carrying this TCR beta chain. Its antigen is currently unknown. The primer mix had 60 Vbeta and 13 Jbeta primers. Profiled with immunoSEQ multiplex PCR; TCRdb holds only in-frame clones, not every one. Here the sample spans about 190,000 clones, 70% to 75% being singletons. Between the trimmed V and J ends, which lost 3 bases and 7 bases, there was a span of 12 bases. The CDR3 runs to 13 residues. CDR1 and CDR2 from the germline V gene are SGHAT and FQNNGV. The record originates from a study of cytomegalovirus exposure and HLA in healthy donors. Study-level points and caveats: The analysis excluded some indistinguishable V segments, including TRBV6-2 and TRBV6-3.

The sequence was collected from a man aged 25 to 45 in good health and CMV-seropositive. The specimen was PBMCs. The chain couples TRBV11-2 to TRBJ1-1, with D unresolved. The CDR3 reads CASSLGGPNEAFF. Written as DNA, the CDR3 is TGTGCCAGCAGCTTGGGAGGGCCGAATGAAGCTTTCTTT.